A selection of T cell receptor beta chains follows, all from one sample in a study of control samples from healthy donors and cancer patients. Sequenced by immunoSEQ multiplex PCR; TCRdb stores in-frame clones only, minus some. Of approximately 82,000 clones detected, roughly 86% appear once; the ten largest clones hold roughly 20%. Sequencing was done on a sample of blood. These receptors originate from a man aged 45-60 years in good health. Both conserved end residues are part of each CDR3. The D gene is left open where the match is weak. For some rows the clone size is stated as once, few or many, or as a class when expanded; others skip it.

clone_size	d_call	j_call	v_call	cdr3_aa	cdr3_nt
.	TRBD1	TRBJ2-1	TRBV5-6	CASSFPDRAYNEQFF	TGTGCCAGCAGCTTCCCGGACAGGGCCTACAATGAGCAGTTCTTC
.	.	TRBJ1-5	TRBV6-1	CASSEVAVNQPQHF	TGTGCCAGCAGTGAAGTGGCAGTCAATCAGCCCCAGCATTTT
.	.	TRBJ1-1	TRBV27	CASSFRRGTEAFF	TGTGCCAGCAGTTTCAGGAGGGGCACTGAAGCTTTCTTT
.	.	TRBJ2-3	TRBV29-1	CSVGTGTDTQYF	TGCAGCGTAGGGACTGGCACAGATACGCAGTATTTT
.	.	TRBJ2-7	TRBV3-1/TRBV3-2	CASSQVGVSENSYEQYF	TGTGCCAGCAGCCAAGTAGGGGTAAGTGAGAACTCCTACGAGCAGTACTTC
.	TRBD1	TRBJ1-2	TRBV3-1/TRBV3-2	CASSRGQSYGYTF	TGTGCCAGCAGCCGGGGACAGTCCTATGGCTACACCTTC
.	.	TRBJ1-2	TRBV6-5	CASSLDPEGYGYTF	TGTGCCAGCAGTTTAGACCCGGAAGGCTATGGCTACACCTTC
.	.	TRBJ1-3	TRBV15	CATSRDTNSGNTIYF	TGTGCCACCAGCAGAGACACCAACTCTGGAAACACCATATATTTT
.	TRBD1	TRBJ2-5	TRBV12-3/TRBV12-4	CASGTGQETQYF	TGTGCCAGCGGGACAGGGCAAGAGACCCAGTACTTC
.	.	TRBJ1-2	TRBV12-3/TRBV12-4	CASSFILVDGYTF	TGTGCCAGCAGTTTCATCTTGGTAGATGGCTACACCTTC
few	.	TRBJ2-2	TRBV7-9	CASSPPRLLSGELFF	TGTGCCAGCAGCCCCCCGAGACTTCTCTCCGGGGAGCTGTTTTTT
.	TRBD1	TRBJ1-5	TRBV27	CASGRTGTANQPQHF	TGTGCCAGCGGGAGGACAGGGACCGCCAATCAGCCCCAGCATTTT
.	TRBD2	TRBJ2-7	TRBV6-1	CASSAYTSGSLSEQYF	TGTGCCAGCAGTGCTTATACTAGCGGGAGTTTATCCGAGCAGTACTTC
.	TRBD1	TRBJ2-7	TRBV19	CASSIDPRQGLNEQYF	TGTGCCAGTAGTATAGATCCAAGACAGGGTCTCAACGAGCAGTACTTC
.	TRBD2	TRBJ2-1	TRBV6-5	CASKASGARDEQFF	TGTGCCAGCAAGGCTAGCGGGGCGAGGGATGAGCAGTTCTTC
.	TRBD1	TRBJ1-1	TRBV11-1	CASSLDPGQGGTEAFF	TGTGCCAGCAGCCTGGATCCCGGACAGGGGGGCACTGAAGCTTTCTTT
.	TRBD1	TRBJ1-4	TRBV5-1	CASRADRGGNEKLFF	TGCGCCAGCAGAGCGGACAGGGGTGGGAATGAAAAACTGTTTTTT
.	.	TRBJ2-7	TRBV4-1	CASSQVAMRYEQYF	TGCGCCAGCAGCCAAGTAGCGATGAGGTACGAGCAGTACTTC
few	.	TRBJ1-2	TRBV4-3	CASSQEAGRNYGYTF	TGCGCCAGCAGCCAAGAAGCAGGACGCAACTATGGCTACACCTTC
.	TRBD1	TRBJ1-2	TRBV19	CASSRGQGSNYGYTF	TGTGCCAGTAGTAGAGGACAGGGATCTAACTATGGCTACACCTTC
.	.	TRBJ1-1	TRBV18	CASSPDSLNTEAFF	TGTGCCAGCTCACCGGACAGTTTGAACACTGAAGCTTTCTTT
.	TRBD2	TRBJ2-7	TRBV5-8	CASSLRLAGVGVSYEQYF	TGTGCCAGCAGCTTGCGCCTAGCGGGAGTAGGGGTCTCCTACGAGCAGTACTTC
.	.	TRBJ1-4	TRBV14	CASSGRPKEEKLFF	TGTGCCAGCAGTGGACGACCAAAGGAGGAAAAACTGTTTTTT
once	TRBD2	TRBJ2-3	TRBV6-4	CASSEEAGRGDTQYF	TGTGCCAGCAGTGAAGAAGCCGGGAGGGGCGATACGCAGTATTTT
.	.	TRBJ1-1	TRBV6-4	CASSFDTNTEAFF	TGTGCCAGCAGTTTTGACACGAACACTGAAGCTTTCTTT
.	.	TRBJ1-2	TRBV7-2	CASSSDGPHYGYTF	TGTGCCAGCAGCTCCGACGGGCCCCACTATGGCTACACCTTC
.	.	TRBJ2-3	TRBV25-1	CASSFTAAQYF	TGTGCCAGCAGTTTTACCGCGGCGCAGTATTTT
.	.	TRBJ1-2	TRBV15	CATSRGPGEGYTF	TGTGCCACCAGCAGAGGCCCAGGGGAAGGCTACACCTTC
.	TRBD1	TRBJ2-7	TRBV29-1	CSVERRGDRGQYEQYF	TGCAGCGTTGAAAGAAGGGGGGACAGGGGGCAATACGAGCAGTACTTC
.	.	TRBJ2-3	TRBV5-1	CASSFRTGGVDTQYF	TGCGCCAGCAGCTTTCGCACAGGGGGGGTAGATACGCAGTATTTT
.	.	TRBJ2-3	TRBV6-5	CASSYSASIDTQYF	TGTGCCAGCAGTTACTCGGCTAGTATTGATACGCAGTATTTT
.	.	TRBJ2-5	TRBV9	CASSVAGWAETQYF	TGTGCCAGCAGCGTAGCGGGGTGGGCGGAGACCCAGTACTTC
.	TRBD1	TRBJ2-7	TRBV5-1	CASSDNRDRGFYEQYF	TGCGCCAGCAGCGACAACCGGGACAGGGGTTTCTACGAGCAGTACTTC
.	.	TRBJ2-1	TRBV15	CATSRDIAMTYNEQFF	TGTGCCACCAGCAGAGATATCGCAATGACCTACAATGAGCAGTTCTTC
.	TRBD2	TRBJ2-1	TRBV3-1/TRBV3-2	CASSQDRTRSQFF	TGTGCCAGCAGCCAAGATAGGACTAGGTCTCAGTTCTTC
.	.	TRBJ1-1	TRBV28	CASSPSEAARTEAFF	TGTGCCAGCAGTCCATCAGAGGCGGCCAGGACTGAAGCTTTCTTT
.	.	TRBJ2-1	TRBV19	CATTSPYNEQFF	TGTGCCACGACAAGTCCCTACAATGAGCAGTTCTTC
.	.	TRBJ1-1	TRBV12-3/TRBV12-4	CASRGGVGPEAFF	TGTGCCAGCAGGGGCGGGGTTGGGCCTGAAGCTTTCTTT
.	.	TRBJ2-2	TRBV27	CASSTLGRGLTGELFF	TGTGCCAGCAGTACTCTAGGAAGGGGACTCACCGGGGAGCTGTTTTTT
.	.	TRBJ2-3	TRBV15	CATSRDSQDTDTQYF	TGTGCCACCAGCAGAGATTCGCAGGACACAGATACGCAGTATTTT
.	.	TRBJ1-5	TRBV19	CASMGTGTPPQHF	TGTGCCAGTATGGGAACAGGGACTCCGCCCCAGCATTTT
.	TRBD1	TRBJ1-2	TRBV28	CASYNRGNYGYTF	TGTGCCAGCTATAACAGGGGGAACTATGGCTACACCTTC
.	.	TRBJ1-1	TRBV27	CASSFDSSYTEAFF	TGTGCCAGCAGTTTCGACAGCTCTTACACTGAAGCTTTCTTT
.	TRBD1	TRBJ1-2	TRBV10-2	CASSEGTGARGGYTF	TGCGCCAGCAGTGAAGGGACAGGGGCGCGAGGTGGCTACACCTTC
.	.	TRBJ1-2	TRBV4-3	CASSQAGSAVSYGYTF	TGCGCCAGCAGCCAAGCGGGAAGCGCTGTTAGTTATGGCTACACCTTC
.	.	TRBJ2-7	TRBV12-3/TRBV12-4	CASSLDFLGQYF	TGTGCCAGCAGTTTAGACTTCCTCGGGCAGTACTTC
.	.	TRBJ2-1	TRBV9	CASSVGDWINNEQFF	TGTGCCAGCAGCGTAGGGGACTGGATAAACAATGAGCAGTTCTTC
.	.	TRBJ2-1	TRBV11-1	CASSLKGFYNEQFF	TGTGCCAGCAGCTTAAAAGGATTCTACAATGAGCAGTTCTTC
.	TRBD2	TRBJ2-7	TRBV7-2	CASSFSGGDYEQYF	TGTGCCAGCAGCTTTAGCGGGGGGGACTACGAGCAGTACTTC
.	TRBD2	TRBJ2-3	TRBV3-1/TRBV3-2	CASSLALAGSRYF	TGTGCCAGCAGCCTGGCTTTAGCGGGGTCACGGTATTTT
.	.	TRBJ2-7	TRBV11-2	CASSLGQSYEQYF	TGTGCCAGCAGCTTAGGACAGTCCTACGAGCAGTACTTC
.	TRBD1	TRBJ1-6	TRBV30	CAWSVTGGSWSPLHF	TGTGCCTGGAGTGTGACAGGGGGCTCTTGGTCACCCCTCCACTTT
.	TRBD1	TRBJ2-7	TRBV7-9	CASSPLGGQAYEQYF	TGTGCCAGCAGCCCCCTGGGGGGACAGGCCTACGAGCAGTACTTC